A single sample is the source of the 20 T cell receptor beta chains below, sequenced in a study of T-cell memory formation after mild COVID-19 (dated by TCRdb to about 2021). The receptor library was made with 5' RACE. The sequencer listed for this sample is Illumina NovaSeq 6000. TCRdb handled the public reads itself, with Q25 trimming in fastp and clone calling in MiXCR, and kept productive beta chains. Rows matching on CDR3 protein sequence are summarized as one entry with the most common DNA and genes. The sample includes around 340,000 distinct CDR3 sequences, with about an eighth observed a single time. The ten biggest clones cover about 20% of the sample. The sequenced sample consisted of PBMCs or a T cell subset sorted from them (not recorded which). These receptor sequences come from a man younger than 35 who had mild COVID-19 (a few samples of this study predate the infection). The sample titles of this study are shuffled in the database, so cell type and time point are left out; the donor was told from shared clones.

The chain has TRBV18 and TRBJ2-7, with D unclear. This CDR3 region has 13 residues. Trimming cost V 6 bases and J 2 bases, with 11 bases left between them. Germline V CDR1 and CDR2: KGHSH, LQKENI. The CDR3 DNA follows: TGTGCCAGCTCTTTCGGGCCCGCCTACGAGCAGTACTTC. Protein: CASSFGPAYEQYF.

This clonotype was counted a few times. The chain has TRBV6-4 and TRBJ1-1, with D perhaps matching TRBD1 (5 bases). Trimming removed 8 bases at V and 3 bases at J, with 13 bases between. Germline assignment: CDR1 MRHNA and CDR2 SNTAGT. The CDR3 loop spans 13 amino acids. CDR3 DNA: TGTGCCAGCCGAGGACGGGGCGACACTGAAGCTTTCTTT. Its protein product is CASRGRGDTEAFF.

This clonotype appeared a few times. The chain combines TRBV19 with TRBJ2-1, with TRBD2 identical over 9 bases. The CDR3 runs to 15 residues. Per the germline V gene, CDR1 is LNHDA and CDR2 is SQIVND (reference sequence). The V segment lost 6 bases and the J segment 1 base; nucleotides outside the gene matches: 4. The CDR3 spells CASRRLADSYNEQFF. The CDR3 DNA sequence: TGTGCCAGTAGACGACTAGCGGATTCCTACAATGAGCAGTTCTTC. The whole variable domain, remainder taken from reference TRBV19 and TRBJ2-1, is DGGITQSPKYLFRKEGQNVTLSCEQNLNHDAMYWYRQDPGQGLRLIYYSQIVNDFQKGDIAEGYSVSREKKESFPLTVTSAQKNPTAFYLCASRRLADSYNEQFFGPGTRLTVL.

This chain joins TRBV20-1 and TRBJ2-2; 7 bases map to TRBD1. CDR3 length equals 15 residues. Germline V gene data show CDR1 as DFQATT and CDR2 as SNEGSKA (reference sequence). The V gene end was trimmed by 6 bases and the J gene end by 4 bases; junction bases not matched to a gene: 11. CDR3 nucleotides: TGCAGTGCACCCGTCCCGGGACAGCTCACCGGGGAGCTGTTTTTT. This codes for CSAPVPGQLTGELFF.

The chain carries TRBV6-2 or TRBV6-3 and TRBJ2-1, with TRBD2 matching over 7 bases. Germline V gene data show CDR1 as MNHEY and CDR2 as SVGEGT. The CDR3 totals 14 residues. J was trimmed by 6 bases and V by 5 bases; bases with no gene match: 7. The chain's CDR3 is CASSMSGAFNEQFF. CDR3 DNA sequence: TGTGCCAGCAGTATGAGCGGGGCCTTCAATGAGCAGTTCTTC.

There are a few counts of this clonotype. The CDR3 sequence is CASSLDQSAFF. The DNA for the CDR3 is TGTGCCAGCAGCCTGGATCAATCCGCTTTCTTT. The rearrangement links TRBV7-9 to TRBJ1-1; D call uncertain. Looked up from germline, CDR1 is SEHNR and CDR2 is FQNEAQ (reference sequence). This CDR3 has 11 residues. V dropped 5 bases and J dropped 11 bases, with 12 bases sitting between them.

Only a few counts were recorded for this clonotype. The chain carries TRBV6-2 or TRBV6-3 and TRBJ2-7; 13 bases agree with TRBD2. CDR3 length: 16 residues. V lost 7 bases to trimming and J lost 0 bases; unmatched junction nucleotides: 6. Germline V gives CDR1 MNHEY, CDR2 SVGEGT. The CDR3 DNA follows: TGTGCCAGCACCGGACTAGCGGGGGCCCTCTCCTACGAGCAGTACTTC. This translates into CASTGLAGALSYEQYF.

This clonotype was counted ten times or more. The genes are TRBV7-2 and TRBJ2-1; a weak D match, TRBD2 (5 bases). The germline V gene encodes CDR1 SGHTA and CDR2 FQGNSA. V lost 7 bases and J lost 3, with 16 bases in between. The CDR3 sequence is 15 residues long. CDR3 loop: CASKMSRADYNEQFF. CDR3 nucleotides: TGTGCCAGCAAAATGTCGCGGGCGGACTACAATGAGCAGTTCTTC. The full variable domain, its missing parts supplied by reference TRBV7-2 and TRBJ2-1, is GAGVSQSPSNKVTEKGKDVELRCDPISGHTALYWYRQSLGQGLEFLIYFQGNSAPDKSGLPSDRFSAERTGGSVSTLTIQRTQQEDSAVYLCASKMSRADYNEQFFGPGTRLTVL.

The table lists this clonotype with a few counts. The chain couples TRBV5-1 to TRBJ1-5; 7 bases line up with TRBD1. Germline CDR1 is SGHRS and CDR2 is YFSETQ. The CDR3 consists of 14 residues. Trimming removed 0 bases from V and 6 bases from J; junction bases left unmatched: 3. The CDR3 spells CASSLVDRAQPQHF. The CDR3 DNA reads TGCGCCAGCAGCTTGGTCGACAGGGCTCAGCCCCAGCATTTT.

The gene calls are TRBV4-1 and TRBJ2-5; TRBD1 is a possible D gene (6 bases). The CDR3 length is 15 residues. CDR1 is MGHRA, CDR2 YSYEKL, per germline. V shed 4 bases and J shed 2 bases, with 14 bases lying between them. CDR3 nucleotides: TGCGCCAGCAGCCTAGGACAGCTCGTTCAAGAGACCCAGTACTTC. Translating it yields CASSLGQLVQETQYF.

This clonotype has more than one count but fewer than ten. V gene TRBV18 combines with J gene TRBJ2-5, with a tentative D call TRBD2 (5 bases). With 2 bases removed from V and 5 bases from J, the gap between germline ends came to 12 bases. Germline CDR1 is KGHSH and CDR2 is LQKENI. This CDR3 comprises 14 residues. The CDR3 DNA reads as TGTGCCAGCTCACCAGGTGGACTGCTGGAGACCCAGTACTTC. This translates into CASSPGGLLETQYF.

The table lists this clonotype with a few counts. This chain uses TRBV7-2 with TRBJ2-1; D is undetermined. V lost 2 bases and J lost 0, with 5 bases in between. Germline-derived CDR1 and CDR2 are SGHTA and FQGNSA. The length of the CDR3 is 14 residues. CDR3 region: CASSLSSSYNEQFF. The CDR3 DNA follows: TGTGCCAGCAGCTTATCAAGCTCCTACAATGAGCAGTTCTTC.

The rearrangement uses TRBV10-3 and TRBJ1-1; maybe TRBD1 (5 bases). V was cut by 4 bases and J by 4 bases, with 16 bases left in between. Germline V gene sequence: CDR1 ENHRY, CDR2 SYGVKD. This CDR3 is 15 amino acids long. The CDR3 is CAISVAWTMSTEAFF. The DNA of the CDR3 is TGTGCCATCAGTGTAGCATGGACAATGAGCACTGAAGCTTTCTTT.

The J gene is TRBJ2-7, the V gene TRBV27; D remains ambiguous. Trimming removed 3 bases at V and 2 bases at J, with 17 bases between. The V gene's germline CDR1 is MNHEY and CDR2 SMNVEV (reference sequence). CDR3 size: 16 residues. The CDR3 DNA is TGTGCCAGCAGTTTCCTGGGTCTAACCAGCCCCTACGAGCAGTACTTC. Its translation is CASSFLGLTSPYEQYF.

This clonotype has more than one count but fewer than ten. The chain joins TRBV6-6 to TRBJ2-5; no clear D gene. CDR3 size: 15 residues. Trimming cost V 2 bases and J 3 bases, with 13 bases left between them. Germline CDR1 reads MNHNY; CDR2 reads SVGAGI (reference sequence). The CDR3 region has the DNA TGTGCCAGCAGTTACATCCCCCGGGCCGAAGAGACCCAGTACTTC. Amino acids: CASSYIPRAEETQYF.

The J gene is TRBJ2-5, the V gene TRBV30; D is unresolved. The CDR3 has 11 residues. CDR1 and CDR2 from the germline V gene are GTSNPN and SVGIG (reference sequence). V lost 1 base and J 2 bases, leaving 2 bases between the germline ends. CDR3 region: CAWSEQETQYF. CDR3 DNA sequence: TGTGCCTGGAGTGAGCAAGAGACCCAGTACTTC. Looking up the rest from reference TRBV30 and TRBJ2-5 gives the full variable domain: SQTIHQWPATLVQPVGSPLSLECTVEGTSNPNLYWYRQAAGRGLQLLFYSVGIGQISSEVPQNLSASRPQDRQFILSSKKLLLSDSGFYLCAWSEQETQYFGPGTRLLVL.

This clonotype occurred a few times. This chain links TRBV28 with TRBJ1-2, with D maybe TRBD1 (5 bases). The CDR3 covers 13 residues. Germline CDR1 reads MDHEN; CDR2 reads SYDVKM. V was pared by 6 bases and J by 4 bases, with 12 bases between. CDR3 sequence (DNA): TGTGCCAGCAGGTTCCAGGGTTCCTATGGCTACACCTTC. It translates to CASRFQGSYGYTF.

The chain carries TRBV4-1 and TRBJ2-1; D gene uncertain. The CDR3 has 14 amino acids. CDR1 is MGHRA and CDR2 is YSYEKL in the germline V gene. The V end was cut by 4 bases, the J end by 7 bases, with 14 bases between. CDR3 nucleotides: TGCGCCAGCAGCCCGCAGAGGTCGCCTAATGAGCAGTTCTTC. As protein: CASSPQRSPNEQFF.

The chain carries TRBV6-2 or TRBV6-3 and TRBJ1-1; no clear D gene. The V and J ends lost 6 bases and 4 bases respectively, with 12 bases between them. This CDR3 is built from 13 residues. Germline lookup yields CDR1 MNHEY and CDR2 SVGEGT. CDR3 coding DNA: TGTGCCAGCAGCCAGCGGGTTAGCACTGAAGCTTTCTTT. This codes for CASSQRVSTEAFF.

This clonotype was seen only a few times. The rearrangement joins TRBV4-1 to TRBJ1-1; D remains unclear. This CDR3 comprises 14 residues. Looked up from germline, CDR1 is MGHRA and CDR2 is YSYEKL. Between the trimmed V and J ends, which lost 1 base and 1 base, there was a span of 7 bases. CDR3 DNA: TGCGCCAGCAGCCAAGGGGGAAGGAACACTGAAGCTTTCTTT. This sequence encodes CASSQGGRNTEAFF.